Below, 21 T cell receptor beta chains from the same sample are listed, as sequenced in a study of T cell changes during pregnancy in multiple sclerosis. Method: immunoSEQ multiplex PCR; TCRdb's copy keeps in-frame clones and lacks some. This table has approximately 70,000 clones, approximately 94% appearing once. The sample here was peripheral blood, taken in the third trimester of pregnancy. All receptors come from a female donor with multiple sclerosis, enrolled in a pregnancy study.

The chain joins TRBV5-4 to TRBJ2-5; 10 bases agree with TRBD1. The DNA end is more similar to TRBJ2-7, so the J call may be wrong. Germline V CDR1 and CDR2: SGHNT, YYREEE (reference sequence). The CDR3 covers 15 residues. The CDR3: CASSLAGTGVYEQYF. DNA of the CDR3: TGTGCCAGCAGCTTGGCAGGGACAGGGGTCTACGAGCAGTACTTC.

This sequence joins TRBV9 and TRBJ2-1; D possibly corresponds to TRBD1 (5 bases). V was clipped by 6 bases and J by 0 bases, with 19 bases between them. The CDR3 spans 17 residues. Germline V gene sequence: CDR1 SGDLS, CDR2 YYNGEE. The CDR3 is CASTIHRGASSYNEQFF. CDR3 DNA: TGTGCCAGCACCATACATCGTGGGGCGAGCTCCTACAATGAGCAGTTCTTC.

The genes are TRBV5-1 and TRBJ2-2; the match to TRBD2 covers 12 bases. J lost 6 bases, V lost 0 bases, and 3 bases had no gene match. The CDR3 runs to 16 residues. Germline V gives CDR1 SGHRS, CDR2 YFSETQ. The DNA for the CDR3 is TGCGCCAGCAGCTTGGGACTAGCGGGAGTGGCCGGGGAGCTGTTTTTT. Protein sequence: CASSLGLAGVAGELFF.

This chain links TRBV4-1 with TRBJ1-2; D is perhaps TRBD1 (6 bases). V was shortened by 3 bases and J by 7 bases, with 21 bases between the two germline ends. Germline assignment: CDR1 MGHRA and CDR2 YSYEKL. The CDR3 has 16 residues. The CDR3 bases are TGCGCCAGCAGCCATCAACCGGGGGGCGGGTTTAGTGGCTACACCTTC. Translating gives CASSHQPGGGFSGYTF.

The V and J genes are TRBV6-4 and TRBJ2-1; D might be TRBD2 (6 bases). Trimming stripped 6 bases from V and 2 bases from J, with 17 bases between. Germline assignment: CDR1 MRHNA and CDR2 SNTAGT. The CDR3 is made up of 16 amino acids. The CDR3 sequence is CASSGGLTYPYNEQFF. Here the CDR3 DNA reads TGTGCCAGCAGCGGTGGACTAACCTACCCCTACAATGAGCAGTTCTTC.

V is TRBV18 and J is TRBJ2-1, with TRBD1 identical over 7 bases. From germline, CDR1 is KGHSH and CDR2 LQKENI. CDR3 size: 15 residues. Germline trimming cut 5 bases from V and 2 bases from J; bases unmatched to any gene: 6. The CDR3 protein is CASSVTGDTYNEQFF. Written as DNA, the CDR3 is TGTGCCAGCTCAGTAACAGGGGACACCTACAATGAGCAGTTCTTC.

The chain recombines TRBV6-1 with TRBJ2-3; TRBD2 might be the D (6 bases). Germline V CDR1 and CDR2: MNHNS, SASEGT. V lost 6 bases and J 2 bases, leaving 12 bases between the germline ends. The CDR3 has 14 residues. The CDR3 nucleotides read TGTGCCAGCAGACCCGGACTACCCACAGATACGCAGTATTTT. This gives the protein CASRPGLPTDTQYF.

The chain employs TRBV6-1 and TRBJ2-3, with 7 nucleotides matching TRBD2. V shed 2 bases, J shed 6 bases, and the junction held 5 bases outside the gene matches. Germline V gene data show CDR1 as MNHNS and CDR2 as SASEGT. CDR3 size: 14 residues. This CDR3 is CASSERGSPDTQYF. DNA of the CDR3: TGTGCCAGCAGTGAACGCGGGAGCCCCGATACGCAGTATTTT.

The chain links TRBV28 to TRBJ2-7; 11 bases are shared with TRBD2. V was clipped by 1 base and J by 2 bases; unmatched bases: 4. Germline V gives CDR1 MDHEN, CDR2 SYDVKM. The CDR3 length is 16 residues. CDR3 loop: CASSLYSGRAAYEQYF. As DNA, the CDR3 is TGTGCCAGCAGTTTATATAGCGGGAGGGCTGCCTACGAGCAGTACTTC.

This sequence joins TRBV4-3 and TRBJ2-1; 9 nucleotides line up with TRBD2. CDR1 is LGHNA, CDR2 YSLEER, per germline. J was trimmed by 10 bases and V by 0 bases; bases with no gene match: 10. This CDR3 contains 16 residues. The CDR3 loop is CASSQEGTSGPGEQFF. Written as DNA, the CDR3 is TGCGCCAGCAGCCAAGAGGGTACTAGCGGGCCGGGGGAGCAGTTCTTC.

This chain connects TRBV5-5 to TRBJ2-7, with D maybe TRBD1 (6 bases). V shed 4 bases and J shed 2 bases, with 13 bases lying between them. This CDR3 spans 14 amino acids. Germline CDR1 reads SGHKS; CDR2 reads YYEKEE (reference sequence). The CDR3 loop reads CASSQGTSAYEQYF. As DNA, the CDR3 is TGTGCCAGCAGCCAAGGGACATCGGCCTACGAGCAGTACTTC.

This chain uses TRBV5-1 with TRBJ2-7, with D tentatively TRBD2 (5 bases). The CDR3 runs to 14 residues. Looked up from germline, CDR1 is SGHRS and CDR2 is YFSETQ. V was clipped by 1 base and J by 4 bases, with 12 bases between them. CDR3 DNA sequence: TGCGCCAGCAGCTTGCTGGGAGAGGTATACGAGCAGTACTTC. This codes for CASSLLGEVYEQYF.

CDR3: CASSALAAGTVIPVSAKNIQYF. CDR3 in DNA: TGTGCCAGCAGCGCTCTCGCAGCCGGGACAGTTATTCCCGTTTCGGCCAAAAACATTCAGTACTTC. The chain joins TRBV28 to TRBJ2-4; 7 nucleotides match TRBD1. The junction had 27 bases not matched to a gene; V was cut back by 6 bases and J by 1 base. Germline CDR1 and CDR2: MDHEN and SYDVKM. This CDR3 is 22 amino acids long.

The chain joins TRBV7-9 to TRBJ1-2, with 7 bases that match TRBD1. Germline lookup yields CDR1 SEHNR and CDR2 FQNEAQ (reference sequence). The CDR3 runs to 14 residues. Germline trimming cut 3 bases from V and 10 bases from J; bases unmatched to any gene: 11. This CDR3 reads CASSFPWTGINYTF. The CDR3 nucleotides are TGTGCCAGCAGCTTTCCGTGGACAGGAATTAACTACACCTTC.

The rearrangement uses TRBV6-4 and TRBJ2-1; TRBD2 is a possible D gene (5 bases). The ends were cut back, 0 bases at V and 10 bases at J, with 10 bases in the middle. Germline V gene lookup returns CDR1 MRHNA and CDR2 SNTAGT. This CDR3 region has 13 residues. The CDR3 DNA sequence: TGTGCCAGCAGTGACTCAGGCGGGTTAGAGCAGTTCTTC. It is translated as CASSDSGGLEQFF.

V gene TRBV29-1 combines with J gene TRBJ2-1; 11 nucleotides align to TRBD1. CDR3 length: 14 amino acids. The germline V gene has CDR1 SQVTM and CDR2 ANQGSEA. V gave up 5 bases and J gave up 8 bases; unmatched junction bases: 8. CDR3 sequence reads: CSVHRDRGYDEQFF. The CDR3 nucleotides are TGCAGCGTTCACCGGGACAGGGGGTATGATGAGCAGTTCTTC.

The rearrangement links TRBV7-9 to TRBJ1-6; possibly TRBD1 for D (5 bases). V was trimmed by 7 bases and J by 10 bases, leaving 11 bases between them. Looked up from germline, CDR1 is SEHNR and CDR2 is FQNEAQ (reference sequence). CDR3 length equals 12 residues. CDR3 protein: CASTTPGSPLHF. CDR3 bases: TGTGCCAGCACCACCCCAGGGTCACCCCTCCACTTT.

The chain uses TRBV28 and TRBJ2-7; the D gene is possibly TRBD2 (6 bases). Deletions cut 5 bases from V and 1 base from J, with 9 bases between. Germline CDR1 is MDHEN and CDR2 is SYDVKM. This CDR3 spans 13 amino acids. CDR3 sequence (DNA): TGTGCCAGCAGTACGGGACTTTCCTACGAGCAGTACTTC. The encoded protein is CASSTGLSYEQYF.

The genes are TRBV7-6 and TRBJ2-5; 7 nucleotides line up with TRBD2. With V trimmed by 0 bases and J by 4 bases, 11 bases remained unmatched. Germline V gives CDR1 SGHVS, CDR2 FNYEAQ. This CDR3 has 17 residues. The CDR3 sequence: CASSLALGGGPGETQYF. The CDR3 region has the DNA TGTGCCAGCAGCTTAGCGCTGGGGGGAGGGCCTGGAGAGACCCAGTACTTC.

The chain carries TRBV19 and TRBJ2-3, with 10 bases that match TRBD2. V lost 5 bases, J lost 10 bases, and 12 bases stayed unmatched. Germline loops: CDR1 LNHDA, CDR2 SQIVND (reference sequence). The CDR3 runs to 15 residues. In DNA, the CDR3 is TGTGCCAGTAGTCAACTAGCGGGATCCACCGGGGCGCAGTATTTT. Residues: CASSQLAGSTGAQYF.

V is TRBV5-1 and J is TRBJ2-3; 9 nucleotides agree with TRBD2. The CDR3 extends over 16 amino acids. The V gene end was trimmed by 0 bases and the J gene end by 2 bases; junction bases not matched to a gene: 4. From germline, CDR1 is SGHRS and CDR2 YFSETQ. CDR3 DNA sequence: TGCGCCAGCAGCTTGGGAGCGGGAGGTTTCACAGATACGCAGTATTTT. Residues: CASSLGAGGFTDTQYF. Full variable domain (remainder filled in from reference TRBV5-1 and TRBJ2-3): KAGVTQTPRYLIKTRGQQVTLSCSPISGHRSVSWYQQTPGQGLQFLFEYFSETQRNKGNFPGRFSGRQFSNSRSEMNVSTLELGDSALYLCASSLGAGGFTDTQYFGPGTRLTVL.